Presented here are 23 T cell receptor beta chains from one specimen sequenced in a study of cytomegalovirus exposure and HLA in healthy donors (dated by TCRdb to about 2017). The method behind the library was the immunoSEQ multiplex PCR assay. A mixture of 60 forward primers for TCR Vbeta segments and 13 reverse primers for TCR Jbeta segments was used in the multiplex PCR. TCRdb took over this immuneACCESS table, retaining in-frame rearrangements with V and J assigned. Such tables are incomplete; in checked studies, under half of the missing clones stem from an unresolved V gene, and the remainder is unexplained. The sample data list about 160,000 clones, and around 85% of these were observed just once. The ten biggest clones cover 1% of the sample. Sequencing used PBMCs. These receptors all stem from a boy younger than 10 in good health and CMV-seronegative.

The chain employs TRBV2 and TRBJ1-5; D perhaps matches TRBD1 (6 bases). Germline CDR1 SNHLY, CDR2 FYNNEI. The ends were cut back, 0 bases at V and 0 bases at J, with 21 bases in the middle. This CDR3 contains 20 residues. The CDR3: CASSEALGQIGGNSNQPQHF. The CDR3 nucleotides read TGTGCCAGCAGTGAAGCGCTAGGACAGATCGGAGGAAATAGCAATCAGCCCCAGCATTTT.

The gene calls are TRBV28 and TRBJ2-2; D is unresolved. CDR3 length equals 15 residues. Per the germline V gene, CDR1 is MDHEN and CDR2 is SYDVKM. Trimming took 3 bases from V and 1 from J, leaving 9 bases between them. The CDR3 spells CASSFVTLNTGELFF. Here the CDR3 DNA reads TGTGCCAGCAGTTTCGTGACTTTGAACACCGGGGAGCTGTTTTTT.

The J gene is TRBJ2-2, the V gene TRBV12-5, with TRBD1 matching over 7 bases. With V trimmed by 0 bases and J by 7 bases, 11 bases remained unmatched. This CDR3 region has 17 residues. CDR1 and CDR2 (germline): LGHNT, FRNRAP. CDR3 coding DNA: TGTGCTAGTGGTTTGGTACCCGGGACAGCCCTCGGCGGGGAGCTGTTTTTT. Residues: CASGLVPGTALGGELFF. Variable domain in full (rest from reference TRBV12-5 and TRBJ2-2): DARVTQTPRHKVTEMGQEVTMRCQPILGHNTVFWYRQTMMQGLELLAYFRNRAPLDDSGMPKDRFSAEMPDATLATLKIQPSEPRDSAVYFCASGLVPGTALGGELFFGEGSRLTVL.

This clone was detected only once. The V gene is TRBV18, the J gene TRBJ2-5; possibly TRBD2 for D (6 bases). V was shortened by 0 bases and J by 1 base, with 12 bases between the two germline ends. The CDR3 sequence is 16 residues long. Germline CDR1 reads KGHSH; CDR2 reads LQKENI. This chain's CDR3 is CASSPPSLALQETQYF. CDR3 bases: TGTGCCAGCTCACCACCTAGTCTAGCGCTCCAAGAGACCCAGTACTTC.

This clone was detected only once. The rearrangement links TRBV18 to TRBJ2-1; TRBD1 might be the D (5 bases). The CDR3 totals 13 residues. CDR1 and CDR2 (germline): KGHSH, LQKENI. The V gene lost 2 bases and the J gene lost 5 bases, with 7 bases spanning the gap. The CDR3 loop reads CASSPARDNEQFF. CDR3 DNA sequence: TGTGCCAGCTCACCAGCCAGGGACAATGAGCAGTTCTTC.

This chain uses TRBV5-4 with TRBJ2-2, with 10 nucleotides matching TRBD1. CDR3 size: 16 residues. Germline assignment: CDR1 SGHNT and CDR2 YYREEE (reference sequence). After removal of 4 bases from V and 6 bases from J, the junction contained 9 bases not matched to a gene. The CDR3 region is CASSQVTGGAPGELFF. CDR3 DNA: TGTGCCAGCAGCCAGGTGACAGGGGGCGCCCCCGGGGAGCTGTTTTTT.

The chain carries TRBV10-2 and TRBJ2-7; 10 bases fit TRBD1. The CDR3 totals 13 residues. Trimming removed 9 bases from V and 4 bases from J; junction bases left unmatched: 6. Germline loops: CDR1 WSHSY, CDR2 SAAADI. The CDR3 DNA reads as TGCGCCAGTGGGACAGGGGAAGAATACGAGCAGTACTTC. This translates into CASGTGEEYEQYF.

V gene TRBV5-5 combines with J gene TRBJ2-2; D not resolved. The germline CDR1 and CDR2 sequences are SGHKS and YYEKEE (reference sequence). The CDR3 runs 13 residues. V was clipped by 4 bases and J by 1 base, with 5 bases between them. The CDR3 loop is CASSVWNTGELFF. The CDR3 bases are TGTGCCAGCAGCGTATGGAACACCGGGGAGCTGTTTTTT.

V usage is TRBV16 and J usage is TRBJ2-1; D is possibly TRBD1 (5 bases). The V gene lost 0 bases and the J gene lost 4 bases, with 13 bases spanning the gap. Germline V lookup: CDR1 KGHSY, CDR2 FQNENV. This CDR3 comprises 16 residues. CDR3 in DNA: TGTGCCAGCAGCCAATCAGGGGCGGCTCTTTACAATGAGCAGTTCTTC. Residues: CASSQSGAALYNEQFF.

This chain links TRBV25-1 with TRBJ2-3; 15 bases agree with TRBD2. This CDR3 contains 16 residues. CDR1 and CDR2 (germline): MGHDK, SYGVNS. The junction had 3 bases not matched to a gene; V was cut back by 8 bases and J by 0 bases. The CDR3 protein is CASGGLAGGSTDTQYF. The CDR3 nucleotides read TGTGCCAGCGGGGGACTAGCGGGGGGCAGCACAGATACGCAGTATTTT.

The chain recombines TRBV7-9 with TRBJ1-2; 7 bases agree with TRBD1. The CDR3 has 13 residues. Germline CDR1 and CDR2: SEHNR and FQNEAQ (reference sequence). V shed 3 bases, J shed 4 bases, and the junction held 2 bases outside the gene matches. CDR3 in DNA: TGTGCCAGCAGCTTCGGGACAGCCTATGGCTACACCTTC. Translating gives CASSFGTAYGYTF.

The rearrangement links TRBV13 to TRBJ2-3; D is possibly TRBD2 (6 bases). The CDR3 has 18 residues. Per germline, CDR1 PRHDT and CDR2 FYEKMQ (reference sequence). The ends were cut back, 4 bases at V and 2 bases at J, with 22 bases in the middle. The CDR3 is CASSSYLAGGTYTDTQYF. In DNA form, the CDR3 reads TGTGCCAGCAGCTCGTACCTGGCTGGGGGGACGTACACAGATACGCAGTATTTT.

The genes are TRBV29-1 and TRBJ1-2; possibly TRBD1 for D (5 bases). The germline CDR1 and CDR2 sequences are SQVTM and ANQGSEA. This CDR3 comprises 11 residues. V gave up 7 bases and J gave up 10 bases, with 16 bases separating them. CDR3 sequence: CSGVITGTYTF. In DNA form, the CDR3 reads TGCAGCGGGGTGATCACAGGTACCTACACCTTC.

The chain carries TRBV5-6 and TRBJ2-5, with D perhaps TRBD1 (6 bases). The length of the CDR3 is 17 residues. Trimming took off 3 bases at V and 4 bases at J, with 22 bases between the two ends. In germline, CDR1 is SGHDT, CDR2 YYEEEE. CDR3 protein: CASSSQDAQGVRETQYF. The CDR3 nucleotides read TGTGCCAGCAGCTCCCAAGACGCACAGGGCGTCCGAGAGACCCAGTACTTC.

J is TRBJ1-6 and V is TRBV28; no firm D call. The germline V gene encodes CDR1 MDHEN and CDR2 SYDVKM. This CDR3 is 11 amino acids long. The germline V and J ends were trimmed by 5 bases and 8 bases, with 4 bases remaining between them. The CDR3 DNA reads TGTGCCAGCAGTATCGATTCACCCCTCCACTTT. Translated, it gives CASSIDSPLHF. Variable domain in full (rest from reference TRBV28 and TRBJ1-6): DVKVTQSSRYLVKRTGEKVFLECVQDMDHENMFWYRQDPGLGLRLIYFSYDVKMKEKGDIPEGYSVSREKKERFSLILESASTNQTSMYLCASSIDSPLHFGNGTRLTVT.

The CDR3 nucleotides read TGTGCCAGCAGCTTTGGGGGGGACTATGGCTACACCTTC. This codes for CASSFGGDYGYTF. The chain recombines TRBV11-2 with TRBJ1-2; D may be TRBD1 (5 bases). With 3 bases removed from V and 3 bases from J, the gap between germline ends came to 8 bases. This CDR3 has 13 residues. Germline CDR1 reads SGHAT; CDR2 reads FQNNGV.

The chain joins TRBV30 to TRBJ2-3, with 11 nucleotides matching TRBD1. Germline loops: CDR1 GTSNPN, CDR2 SVGIG (reference sequence). V shed 2 bases and J 5 bases; nucleotides not matched to a gene: 6. The CDR3 length is 15 residues. The CDR3 is CAWSRGQGVGDTQYF. CDR3 nucleotide sequence: TGTGCCTGGAGTAGGGGACAGGGGGTGGGAGATACGCAGTATTTT.

J is TRBJ2-6 and V is TRBV4-1, with TRBD2 as a possible D gene (6 bases). This CDR3 has 16 residues. CDR1 MGHRA and CDR2 YSYEKL come from the germline V gene. V lost 0 bases and J lost 3, with 9 bases in between. CDR3 nucleotides: TGCGCCAGCAGCCAAGATCCGGGGGATGGGGCCAACGTCCTGACTTTC. Its translation: CASSQDPGDGANVLTF.

V and J are TRBV29-1 and TRBJ1-2, with D tentatively TRBD1 (6 bases). Trimming left V 7 bases short and J 12 bases short, with 21 bases between. Germline V gene data show CDR1 as SQVTM and CDR2 as ANQGSEA. There are 12 residues in the CDR3. This chain's CDR3 is CSERSLQGDHTF. The CDR3 DNA reads as TGCAGCGAAAGGTCGTTACAGGGAGATCACACCTTC.

This chain joins TRBV14 and TRBJ1-6; no definite D call. V was trimmed by 4 bases and J by 5 bases, leaving 18 bases between them. The CDR3 has 17 residues. Germline V gene sequence: CDR1 SGHDN, CDR2 FVKESK. This CDR3 is CASSRLADLEHNSPLHF. As DNA, the CDR3 is TGTGCCAGCAGCCGACTCGCTGACTTGGAGCATAATTCACCCCTCCACTTT. Looking up the rest from reference TRBV14 and TRBJ1-6 gives the full variable domain: EAGVTQFPSHSVIEKGQTVTLRCDPISGHDNLYWYRRVMGKEIKFLLHFVKESKQDESGMPNNRFLAERTGGTYSTLKVQPAELEDSGVYFCASSRLADLEHNSPLHFGNGTRLTVT.

The chain has TRBV5-1 and TRBJ1-2; D not resolved. V lost 4 bases to trimming and J lost 3 bases, with 16 bases between them. The CDR3 contains 15 residues. Germline V gives CDR1 SGHRS, CDR2 YFSETQ. The CDR3 DNA is TGCGCCAGCAGCACCGACCCCCGGGAGGACTATGGCTACACCTTC. The encoded protein is CASSTDPREDYGYTF.

V gene TRBV6-1 combines with J gene TRBJ1-2; D is uncertain. Trimming pared 10 bases from V and 5 bases from J, leaving 17 bases between. The CDR3 is 13 residues long. CDR1 is MNHNS, CDR2 SASEGT, per germline. The CDR3 region is CATAKEALYGYTF. The CDR3 DNA sequence: TGTGCCACCGCGAAGGAGGCCCTATATGGCTACACCTTC.

J is TRBJ1-3 and V is TRBV7-9; TRBD1 matches at 7 bases. The V gene end was trimmed by 5 bases and the J gene end by 0 bases; junction bases not matched to a gene: 13. Germline CDR1 reads SEHNR; CDR2 reads FQNEAQ (reference sequence). The CDR3 spans 18 residues. The CDR3 DNA sequence: TGTGCCAGCAGCCGCACGGGACAGAGACGAAACTCTGGAAACACCATATATTTT. This gives the protein CASSRTGQRRNSGNTIYF.